The entry that follows covers one TCR beta chain sequence. What it binds is not known. These data belong to a study of identical twins. The CDR3 covers 15 residues. Germline CDR1 is MRHNA and CDR2 is SNTAGT. V was clipped by 0 bases and J by 4 bases; unmatched bases: 2. Findings and limits, study-wide: A lower insertion count was a feature of abundant cord blood beta clonotypes, with no such feature in memory repertoires.

One entry per CDR3 protein, called by TCRdb with MiXCR from the 5' RACE reads. Here the sample spans 700,000 to 950,000 distinct CDR3 sequences, over 9% being singletons. The sample was also reused in another study, on yellow fever vaccine responses in identical twins.

The sequence was collected from a woman aged 18-29 years in good health. The chain carries TRBV6-4 and TRBJ2-3, with 9 bases matching TRBD2. Sequenced: PBMCs. The CDR3: CASSDSAGGPDTQYF. For the CDR3, the DNA is TGTGCCAGCAGTGACTCTGCGGGAGGGCCAGATACGCAGTATTTT.